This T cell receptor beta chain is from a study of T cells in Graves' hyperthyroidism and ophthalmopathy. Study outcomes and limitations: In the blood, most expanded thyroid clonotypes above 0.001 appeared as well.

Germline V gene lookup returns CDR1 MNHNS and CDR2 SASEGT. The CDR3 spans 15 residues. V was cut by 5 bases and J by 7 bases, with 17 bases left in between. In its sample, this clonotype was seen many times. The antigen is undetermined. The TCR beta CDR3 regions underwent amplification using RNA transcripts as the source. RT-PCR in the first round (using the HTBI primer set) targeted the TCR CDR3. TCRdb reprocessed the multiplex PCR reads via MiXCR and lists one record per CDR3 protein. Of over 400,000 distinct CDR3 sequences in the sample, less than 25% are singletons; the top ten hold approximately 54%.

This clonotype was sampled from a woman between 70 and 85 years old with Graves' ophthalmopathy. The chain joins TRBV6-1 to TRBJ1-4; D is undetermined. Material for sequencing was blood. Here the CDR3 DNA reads TGTGCCAGCAGTATTGACCGGGCGGTCGGTGAAAAACTGTTTTTT. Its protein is CASSIDRAVGEKLFF.